These 29 T cell receptor beta chains were sequenced from one sample in a study of OX40 agonist ivuxolimab in advanced cancers. TCRdb keeps only in-frame clones here, not all; method: immunoSEQ multiplex PCR. The sample holds over 65,000 clones, roughly 84% seen once. The sample consisted of CD4+ or CD8+ T cells sorted from blood, taken in a trial of the OX40 agonist ivuxolimab. The receptors come from an adult with an advanced solid tumor such as melanoma, head and neck, liver or kidney cancer.

The gene calls are TRBV5-4 and TRBJ2-1; D unclear. The CDR3 contains 15 residues. V was shortened by 0 bases and J by 7 bases, with 14 bases between the two germline ends. Germline CDR1 reads SGHNT; CDR2 reads YYREEE (reference sequence). The DNA for the CDR3 is TGTGCCAGCAGCTTGGGCCGACTTCTCGTAAATGAGCAGTTCTTC. This translates into CASSLGRLLVNEQFF.

The gene calls are TRBV6-1 and TRBJ2-6; D remains unclear. V lost 3 bases and J 2 bases, leaving 8 bases between the germline ends. This CDR3 region has 15 residues. Germline V gene lookup returns CDR1 MNHNS and CDR2 SASEGT. CDR3 protein: CASSDRNPGANVLTF. CDR3 nucleotides: TGTGCCAGCAGTGACAGGAACCCTGGGGCCAACGTCCTGACTTTC.

V usage is TRBV19 and J usage is TRBJ2-3; tentative D call: TRBD1 (6 bases). The CDR3 spans 16 residues. The V and J ends lost 5 bases and 2 bases respectively, with 17 bases between them. The germline V gene has CDR1 LNHDA and CDR2 SQIVND (reference sequence). CDR3 region: CASSGGPWGPTDTQYF. The CDR3 DNA reads as TGTGCCAGTAGTGGGGGACCCTGGGGGCCCACAGATACGCAGTATTTT.

The rearrangement links TRBV7-2 to TRBJ2-5; D might be TRBD2 (7 bases). CDR1 SGHTA and CDR2 FQGNSA come from the germline V gene. V lost 7 bases, J lost 5 bases, and 14 bases lay in between. The CDR3 contains 13 residues. The CDR3 DNA reads TGTGCCAGCATCCGGGGGGCCGGGGAGACCCAGTACTTC. Translation gives CASIRGAGETQYF.

This chain connects TRBV27 to TRBJ1-6, with 9 bases lining up with TRBD1. The CDR3 is 16 amino acids. From germline, CDR1 is MNHEY and CDR2 SMNVEV (reference sequence). The ends lost 4 bases at V and 6 bases at J; junction bases unmatched: 7. CDR3 DNA sequence: TGTGCCAGCAGTTACAGGGGGCTTAGATCTAATTCACCCCTCCACTTT. Translated: CASSYRGLRSNSPLHF.

The rearrangement joins TRBV2 to TRBJ2-7; D may match TRBD1 or TRBD2 (5 bases each). CDR1 is SNHLY and CDR2 is FYNNEI in the germline V gene. This CDR3 spans 12 amino acids. V was trimmed by 7 bases and J by 7 bases, leaving 14 bases between them. The CDR3 loop is CASNRPGTEQYF. The CDR3 DNA follows: TGTGCCAGCAACAGGCCAGGGACGGAGCAGTACTTC. The full variable domain, with the rest looked up from reference TRBV2 and TRBJ2-7, is EPEVTQTPSHQVTQMGQEVILRCVPISNHLYFYWYRQILGQKVEFLVSFYNNEISEKSEIFDDQFSVERPDGSNFTLKIRSTKLEDSAMYFCASNRPGTEQYFGPGTRLTVT.

The chain carries TRBV7-8 and TRBJ2-2; no definite D call. Germline CDR1 SGHVS, CDR2 FQNEAQ. The V and J ends lost 0 bases and 3 bases respectively, with 11 bases between them. The CDR3 runs to 16 residues. The CDR3 DNA sequence: TGTGCCAGCAGCTTAGCGATGGGCACATACACCGGGGAGCTGTTTTTT. Protein sequence: CASSLAMGTYTGELFF.

A remark on this clone: Other DNA sequences in the sample encode the same CDR3. The chain recombines TRBV30 with TRBJ2-3; TRBD2 aligns across 10 bases. The CDR3 runs 16 residues. V lost 0 bases and J lost 6; bases outside the gene matches: 9. Germline V gene data show CDR1 as GTSNPN and CDR2 as SVGIG (reference sequence). CDR3 protein: CAWSVLLAGARDTQYF. The CDR3 DNA sequence: TGTGCCTGGAGTGTACTGCTAGCGGGGGCCCGGGATACGCAGTATTTT.

The J gene is TRBJ1-2, the V gene TRBV7-2; a possible D gene is TRBD1 (5 bases). The germline CDR1 and CDR2 sequences are SGHTA and FQGNSA. CDR3 length equals 14 residues. V lost 3 bases and J lost 8, with 16 bases in between. CDR3 region: CASSLERRVGGYTF. CDR3 coding DNA: TGTGCCAGCAGCTTGGAACGCAGGGTCGGGGGCTACACCTTC.

This clone has more than one count but fewer than ten. The rearrangement joins TRBV6-5 to TRBJ1-5; D is unclear. Germline V gene sequence: CDR1 MNHEY, CDR2 SVGAGI. Trimming cost V 2 bases and J 5 bases, with 7 bases left between them. CDR3 length: 13 residues. For the CDR3, the DNA is TGTGCCAGCAGTTACGATGGGGATCAGCCCCAGCATTTT. As protein: CASSYDGDQPQHF.

V gene TRBV2 combines with J gene TRBJ2-1; TRBD2 might be the D (5 bases). Trimming removed 5 bases from V and 3 bases from J, with 8 bases in between. The length of the CDR3 is 13 residues. Germline lookup yields CDR1 SNHLY and CDR2 FYNNEI. The DNA of the CDR3 is TGTGCCAGCAGTTGGGAGCTCTACAATGAGCAGTTCTTC. This encodes CASSWELYNEQFF.

This chain uses TRBV30 with TRBJ1-1; maybe TRBD1 (6 bases). V was trimmed by 2 bases and J by 0 bases, leaving 16 bases between them. Germline assignment: CDR1 GTSNPN and CDR2 SVGIG (reference sequence). This CDR3 region has 16 residues. This CDR3 is CAWSIFSRTVNTEAFF. Here the CDR3 DNA reads TGTGCCTGGAGTATATTCTCTCGGACAGTGAACACTGAAGCTTTCTTT.

This chain uses TRBV4-3 with TRBJ2-6; TRBD1 is a possible D gene (6 bases). Trimming pared 5 bases from V and 0 bases from J, leaving 14 bases between. CDR3 length equals 17 residues. Per the germline V gene, CDR1 is LGHNA and CDR2 is YSLEER. The DNA of the CDR3 is TGCGCCAGCAGCGGACAGAACTTTTTCTCTGGGGCCAACGTCCTGACTTTC. Translated: CASSGQNFFSGANVLTF.

The genes are TRBV5-1 and TRBJ2-2; D may be TRBD2 (6 bases). With 0 bases removed from V and 4 bases from J, the gap between germline ends came to 10 bases. CDR1 is SGHRS and CDR2 is YFSETQ in the germline V gene. The CDR3 runs 15 residues. The CDR3 protein is CASSLVVGGTGELFF. The DNA of the CDR3 is TGCGCCAGCAGCTTGGTAGTGGGAGGCACCGGGGAGCTGTTTTTT.

The V call is TRBV6-9, the J call TRBJ2-7; D is perhaps TRBD1 or TRBD2 (5 bases each). The V end lost 5 bases, the J end lost 3 bases, and 14 bases lay between the germline ends. The V gene's germline CDR1 is MNHGY and CDR2 SVAAGI. The CDR3 consists of 14 residues. CDR3 in DNA: TGTGCCAGCAGTCCAGGGACGAGACTCTACGAGCAGTACTTC. Protein: CASSPGTRLYEQYF.

V and J are TRBV7-9 and TRBJ2-1; TRBD2 matches 9 bases. The CDR3 is 15 amino acids. V shed 5 bases, J shed 3 bases, and the junction held 5 bases outside the gene matches. Germline CDR1 reads SEHNR; CDR2 reads FQNEAQ (reference sequence). Here the CDR3 DNA reads TGTGCCAGCAGCCCTAGCGGGAACTTCTACAATGAGCAGTTCTTC. Its translation: CASSPSGNFYNEQFF.

This clone came up a few times. This chain joins TRBV19 and TRBJ1-1; 9 bases map to TRBD1. The CDR3 has 12 residues. V was pared by 8 bases and J by 7 bases, with 5 bases of the junction left unmatched. Germline V lookup: CDR1 LNHDA, CDR2 SQIVND (reference sequence). CDR3 protein: CASGTGGFEAFF. CDR3 nucleotides: TGTGCCAGTGGTACAGGGGGCTTTGAAGCTTTCTTT.

This chain's CDR3 is CASSVQGAGTDTQYF. The CDR3 DNA reads TGTGCCAGCAGCGTACAGGGGGCTGGCACAGATACGCAGTATTTT. This chain connects TRBV9 to TRBJ2-3; 8 positions agree with TRBD1. Germline CDR1 SGDLS, CDR2 YYNGEE. The CDR3 runs to 15 residues. The V and J ends lost 1 base and 1 base, in that order; junction bases with no gene match: 2.

The chain has TRBV2 and TRBJ1-4; the D gene is possibly TRBD1 (6 bases). The CDR3 has 15 amino acids. CDR1 and CDR2 (germline): SNHLY, FYNNEI. Trimming took 6 bases from V and 5 from J, leaving 16 bases between them. DNA of the CDR3: TGTGCCAGCAGCGATCAACAGGGACAAAATGAAAAACTGTTTTTT. Translation gives CASSDQQGQNEKLFF.

The chain has TRBV6-1 and TRBJ1-2; 8 bases are a match to TRBD1. The ends lost 5 bases at V and 8 bases at J; junction bases unmatched: 10. CDR1 is MNHNS, CDR2 SASEGT, per germline. The CDR3 has 14 amino acids. CDR3 bases: TGTGCCAGCAGTCTACGACAGGGGTTGGGAGGCTACACCTTC. Translated, it gives CASSLRQGLGGYTF.

The chain couples TRBV5-1 to TRBJ1-3, with TRBD1 matching over 7 bases. V was pared by 3 bases and J by 0 bases, with 6 bases of the junction left unmatched. This CDR3 is 16 amino acids long. Per germline, CDR1 SGHRS and CDR2 YFSETQ. The CDR3 DNA is TGCGCCAGCAGCTCGGGAACAGGGGCCTCTGGAAACACCATATATTTT. Encoded protein: CASSSGTGASGNTIYF.

CDR3 sequence reads: CASSPPTGIYGYTF. The CDR3 coding sequence is TGTGCCAGCAGCCCCCCGACAGGGATCTATGGCTACACCTTC. This rearrangement joins TRBV5-6 to TRBJ1-2; 7 nucleotides align to TRBD1. The CDR3 is made up of 14 amino acids. The germline V gene has CDR1 SGHDT and CDR2 YYEEEE. After removal of 4 bases from V and 4 bases from J, the junction contained 7 bases not matched to a gene.

The chain employs TRBV23-1 and TRBJ2-7; perhaps TRBD2 as D (5 bases). Being an ORF, TRBV23-1 has a function that is uncertain. The CDR3 covers 15 residues. V was shortened by 6 bases and J by 0 bases, with 15 bases between the two germline ends. The CDR3 coding sequence is TGCGCCAGCAGCCTTATAACTGGGAGCTCCTACGAGCAGTACTTC. This gives the protein CASSLITGSSYEQYF.

The rearrangement joins TRBV5-5 to TRBJ2-3; 8 nucleotides line up with TRBD2. Germline V gene sequence: CDR1 SGHKS, CDR2 YYEKEE (reference sequence). The CDR3 has 13 amino acids. Trimming removed 4 bases from V and 11 bases from J; junction bases left unmatched: 9. The CDR3 spells CASSRTSQEGQYF. The CDR3 DNA sequence: TGTGCCAGCAGCCGGACTAGCCAGGAGGGGCAGTATTTT.

The rearrangement links TRBV27 to TRBJ2-3; D gene uncertain. The V gene lost 5 bases and the J gene lost 5 bases, with 8 bases spanning the gap. From germline, CDR1 is MNHEY and CDR2 SMNVEV (reference sequence). The CDR3 is 12 residues long. The CDR3 DNA sequence: TGTGCCAGCAGTCCCTCAGGAGATACGCAGTATTTT. This codes for CASSPSGDTQYF.

V gene TRBV14 combines with J gene TRBJ2-7; 8 nucleotides align to TRBD1. CDR1 is SGHDN and CDR2 is FVKESK in the germline V gene. CDR3 length: 14 residues. Trimming took 4 bases from V and 3 from J; bases not matched to a gene: 5. CDR3 sequence reads: CASSPSGGYYEQYF. The CDR3 DNA reads as TGTGCCAGCAGCCCCTCAGGGGGCTACTACGAGCAGTACTTC.

The rearrangement links TRBV9 to TRBJ2-7; D possibly corresponds to TRBD2 (5 bases). This CDR3 contains 14 residues. Per the germline V gene, CDR1 is SGDLS and CDR2 is YYNGEE. The V end was cut by 3 bases, the J end by 2 bases, with 12 bases between. DNA of the CDR3: TGTGCCAGCAGCGCGGGGAGCGGCGCCTACGAGCAGTACTTC. Its translation: CASSAGSGAYEQYF.

V and J are TRBV5-5 and TRBJ2-1, with a weak D call TRBD2 (6 bases). Germline V gene sequence: CDR1 SGHKS, CDR2 YYEKEE (reference sequence). The CDR3 covers 14 residues. Deletions cut 2 bases from V and 3 bases from J, with 9 bases between. For the CDR3, the DNA is TGTGCCAGCAGCTTCGCGGGGCGCTACAATGAGCAGTTCTTC. It encodes CASSFAGRYNEQFF.

The chain joins TRBV7-2 to TRBJ2-5; 8 nucleotides align to TRBD1. Germline loops: CDR1 SGHTA, CDR2 FQGNSA. The V and J ends lost 5 bases and 1 base, in that order; junction bases with no gene match: 3. The CDR3 length is 14 residues. This CDR3 reads CASSPTGAQETQYF. CDR3 sequence (DNA): TGTGCCAGCAGCCCGACAGGGGCCCAAGAGACCCAGTACTTC.